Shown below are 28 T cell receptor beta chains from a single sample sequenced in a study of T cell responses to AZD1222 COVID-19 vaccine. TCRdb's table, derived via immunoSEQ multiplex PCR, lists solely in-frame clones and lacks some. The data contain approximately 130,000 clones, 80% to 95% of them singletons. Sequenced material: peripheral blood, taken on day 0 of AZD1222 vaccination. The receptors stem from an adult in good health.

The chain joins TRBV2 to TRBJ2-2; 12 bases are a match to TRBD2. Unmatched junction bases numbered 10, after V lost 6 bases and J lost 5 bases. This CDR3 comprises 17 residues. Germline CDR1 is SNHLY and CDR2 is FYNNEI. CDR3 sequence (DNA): TGTGCCAGCAGAGTTGGACTAGCGGGGACGGGAACCGGGGAGCTGTTTTTT. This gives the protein CASRVGLAGTGTGELFF.

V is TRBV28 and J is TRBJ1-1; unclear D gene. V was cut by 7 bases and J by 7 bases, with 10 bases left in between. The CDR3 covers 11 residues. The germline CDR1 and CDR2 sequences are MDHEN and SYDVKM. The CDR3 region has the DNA TGTGCCAGCAATCAGGCTTATGAAGCTTTCTTT. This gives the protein CASNQAYEAFF.

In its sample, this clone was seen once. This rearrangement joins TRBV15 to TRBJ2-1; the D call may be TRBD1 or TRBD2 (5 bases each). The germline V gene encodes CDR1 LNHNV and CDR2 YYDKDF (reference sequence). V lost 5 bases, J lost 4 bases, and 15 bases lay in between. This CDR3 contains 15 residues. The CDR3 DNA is TGTGCCACCAGCCGGGACCGAGGCGTATACAATGAGCAGTTCTTC. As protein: CATSRDRGVYNEQFF.

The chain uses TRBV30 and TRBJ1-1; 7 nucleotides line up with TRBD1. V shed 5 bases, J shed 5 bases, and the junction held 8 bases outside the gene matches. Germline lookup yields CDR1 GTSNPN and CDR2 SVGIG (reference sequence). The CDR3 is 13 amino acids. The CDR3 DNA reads TGTGCCTGGGGCCGACAGGGTGGGACTGAAGCTTTCTTT. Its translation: CAWGRQGGTEAFF.

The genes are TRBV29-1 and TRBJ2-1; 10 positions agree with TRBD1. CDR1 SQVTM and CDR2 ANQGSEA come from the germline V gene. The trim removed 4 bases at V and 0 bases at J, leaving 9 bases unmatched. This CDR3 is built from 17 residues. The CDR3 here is CSVAAQRDRGSYNEQFF. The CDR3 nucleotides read TGCAGCGTTGCTGCACAAAGGGACAGGGGCTCCTACAATGAGCAGTTCTTC.

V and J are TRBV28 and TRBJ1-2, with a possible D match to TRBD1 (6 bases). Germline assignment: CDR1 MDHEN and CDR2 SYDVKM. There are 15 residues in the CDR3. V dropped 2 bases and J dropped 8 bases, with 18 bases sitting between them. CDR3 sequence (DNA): TGTGCCAGCAGTTTACATCAGGGGCTCCCCTCGGGCTACACCTTC. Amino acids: CASSLHQGLPSGYTF.

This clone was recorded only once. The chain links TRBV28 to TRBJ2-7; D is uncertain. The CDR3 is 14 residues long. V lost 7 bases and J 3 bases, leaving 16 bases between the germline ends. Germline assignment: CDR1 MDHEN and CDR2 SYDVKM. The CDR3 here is CASKRGHILYEQYF. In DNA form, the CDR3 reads TGTGCCAGCAAGAGAGGCCACATTCTCTACGAGCAGTACTTC.

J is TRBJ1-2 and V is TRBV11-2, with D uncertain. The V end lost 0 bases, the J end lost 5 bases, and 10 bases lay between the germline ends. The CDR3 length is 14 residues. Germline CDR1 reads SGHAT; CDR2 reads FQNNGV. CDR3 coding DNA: TGTGCCAGCAGCTTAGATGGTTCGGTATATGGCTACACCTTC. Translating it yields CASSLDGSVYGYTF.

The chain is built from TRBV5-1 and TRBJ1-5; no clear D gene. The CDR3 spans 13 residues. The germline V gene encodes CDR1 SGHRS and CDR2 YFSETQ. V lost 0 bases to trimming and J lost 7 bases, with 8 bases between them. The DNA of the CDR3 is TGCGCCAGCAGCTTGGTAAGAGGCCAGCCCCAGCATTTT. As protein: CASSLVRGQPQHF.

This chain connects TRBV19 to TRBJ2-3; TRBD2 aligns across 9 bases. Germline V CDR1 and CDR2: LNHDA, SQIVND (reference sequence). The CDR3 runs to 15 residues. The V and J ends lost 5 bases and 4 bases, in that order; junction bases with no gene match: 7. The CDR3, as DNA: TGTGCCAGTAGTCGGGCGGGAGGGAGCTCAGATACGCAGTATTTT. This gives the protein CASSRAGGSSDTQYF. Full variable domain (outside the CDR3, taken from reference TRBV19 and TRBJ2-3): DGGITQSPKYLFRKEGQNVTLSCEQNLNHDAMYWYRQDPGQGLRLIYYSQIVNDFQKGDIAEGYSVSREKKESFPLTVTSAQKNPTAFYLCASSRAGGSSDTQYFGPGTRLTVL.

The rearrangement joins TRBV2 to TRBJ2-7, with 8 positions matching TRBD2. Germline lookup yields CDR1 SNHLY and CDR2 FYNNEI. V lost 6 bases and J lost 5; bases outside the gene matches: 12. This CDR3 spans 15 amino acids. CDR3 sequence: CASRGLAGGGHEQYF. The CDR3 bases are TGTGCCAGCAGGGGTCTGGCGGGAGGAGGCCACGAGCAGTACTTC.

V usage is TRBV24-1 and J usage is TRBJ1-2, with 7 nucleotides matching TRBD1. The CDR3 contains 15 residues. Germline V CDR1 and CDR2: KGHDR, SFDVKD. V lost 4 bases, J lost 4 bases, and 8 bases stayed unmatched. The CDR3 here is CATSEKQGSGYGYTF. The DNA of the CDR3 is TGTGCCACCAGTGAAAAACAGGGGAGCGGCTATGGCTACACCTTC.

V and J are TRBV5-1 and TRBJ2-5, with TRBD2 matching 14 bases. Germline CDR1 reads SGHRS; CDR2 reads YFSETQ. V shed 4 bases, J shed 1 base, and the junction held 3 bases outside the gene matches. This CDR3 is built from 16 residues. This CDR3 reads CASSPGLAGAQETQYF. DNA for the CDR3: TGCGCCAGCAGCCCGGGACTAGCGGGAGCCCAAGAGACCCAGTACTTC.

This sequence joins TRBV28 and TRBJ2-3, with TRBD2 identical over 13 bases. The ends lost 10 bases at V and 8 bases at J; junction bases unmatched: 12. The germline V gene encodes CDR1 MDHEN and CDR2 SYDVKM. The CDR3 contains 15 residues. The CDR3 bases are TGTGCCACCGGAGGAGGACTAGCGGGAGATGGTACGCAGTATTTT. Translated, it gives CATGGGLAGDGTQYF.

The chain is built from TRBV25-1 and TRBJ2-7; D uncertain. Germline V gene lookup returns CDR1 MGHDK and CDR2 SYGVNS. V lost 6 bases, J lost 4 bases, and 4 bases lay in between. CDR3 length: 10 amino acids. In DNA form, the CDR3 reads TGTGCCAGCAGCCATTACGAGCAGTACTTC. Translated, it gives CASSHYEQYF.

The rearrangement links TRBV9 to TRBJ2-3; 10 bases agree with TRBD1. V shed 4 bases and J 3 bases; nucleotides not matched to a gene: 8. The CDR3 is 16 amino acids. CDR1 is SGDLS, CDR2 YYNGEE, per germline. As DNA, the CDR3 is TGTGCCAGCAGCTCTCGGGACAGGGGTGTTACAGATACGCAGTATTTT. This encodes CASSSRDRGVTDTQYF.

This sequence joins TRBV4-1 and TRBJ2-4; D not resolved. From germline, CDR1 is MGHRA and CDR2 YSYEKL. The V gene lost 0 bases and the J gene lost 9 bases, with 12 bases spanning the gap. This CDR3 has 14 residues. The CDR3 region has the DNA TGCGCCAGCAGCCAAGATTCAGTGGGGATCATTCAGTACTTC. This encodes CASSQDSVGIIQYF.

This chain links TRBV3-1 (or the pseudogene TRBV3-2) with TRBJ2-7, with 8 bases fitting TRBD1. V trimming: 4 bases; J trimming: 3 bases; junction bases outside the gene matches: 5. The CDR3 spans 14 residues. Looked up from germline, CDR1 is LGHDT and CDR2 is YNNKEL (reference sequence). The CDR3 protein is CASSPGTGDYEQYF. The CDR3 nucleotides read TGTGCCAGCAGCCCTGGGACAGGAGACTACGAGCAGTACTTC.

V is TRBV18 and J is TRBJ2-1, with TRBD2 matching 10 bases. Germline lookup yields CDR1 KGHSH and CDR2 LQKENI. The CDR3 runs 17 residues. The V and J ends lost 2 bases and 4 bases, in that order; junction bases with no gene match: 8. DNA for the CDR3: TGTGCCAGCTCACCAGGACGGACTAGCGGCAAGTACAATGAGCAGTTCTTC. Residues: CASSPGRTSGKYNEQFF.

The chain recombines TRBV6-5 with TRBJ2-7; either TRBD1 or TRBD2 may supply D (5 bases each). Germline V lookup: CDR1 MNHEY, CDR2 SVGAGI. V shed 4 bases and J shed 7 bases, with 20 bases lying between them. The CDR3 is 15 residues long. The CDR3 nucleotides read TGTGCCAGCAGTTCCTCCGGGACGACGTTGGTAGAGCAGTACTTC. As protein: CASSSSGTTLVEQYF.

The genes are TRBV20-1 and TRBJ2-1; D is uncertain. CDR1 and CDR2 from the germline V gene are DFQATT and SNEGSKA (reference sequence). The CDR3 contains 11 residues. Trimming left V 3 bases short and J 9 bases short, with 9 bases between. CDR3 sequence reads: CSASRAVEQFF. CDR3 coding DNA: TGCAGTGCTAGTCGGGCGGTTGAGCAGTTCTTC.

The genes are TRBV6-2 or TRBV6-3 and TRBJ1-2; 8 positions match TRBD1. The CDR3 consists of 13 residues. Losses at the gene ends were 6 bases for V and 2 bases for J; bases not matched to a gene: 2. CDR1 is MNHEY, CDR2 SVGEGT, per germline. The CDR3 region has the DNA TGTGCCAGCAGCTGGACAGGGAACTATGGCTACACCTTC. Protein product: CASSWTGNYGYTF.

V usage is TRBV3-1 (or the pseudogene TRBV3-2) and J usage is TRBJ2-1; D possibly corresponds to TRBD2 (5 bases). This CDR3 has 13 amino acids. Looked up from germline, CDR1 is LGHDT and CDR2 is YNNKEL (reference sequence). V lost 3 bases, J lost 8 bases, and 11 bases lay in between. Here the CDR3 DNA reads TGTGCCAGCAGCCATTGGACTGGTTATGAGCAGTTCTTC. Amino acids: CASSHWTGYEQFF.

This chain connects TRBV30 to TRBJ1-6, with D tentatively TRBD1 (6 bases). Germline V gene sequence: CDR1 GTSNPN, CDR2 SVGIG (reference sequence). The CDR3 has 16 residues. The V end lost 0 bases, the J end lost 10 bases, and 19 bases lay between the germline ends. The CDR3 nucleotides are TGTGCCTGGAGTGTACCGGGGGCGCCCCTCCACTCACCCCTCCACTTT. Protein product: CAWSVPGAPLHSPLHF.

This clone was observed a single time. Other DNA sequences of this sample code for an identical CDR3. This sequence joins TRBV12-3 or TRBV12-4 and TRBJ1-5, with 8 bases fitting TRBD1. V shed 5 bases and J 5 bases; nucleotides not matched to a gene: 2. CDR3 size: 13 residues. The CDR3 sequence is CASSGTGDQPQHF. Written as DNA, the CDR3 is TGTGCCAGCAGTGGGACAGGAGATCAGCCCCAGCATTTT.

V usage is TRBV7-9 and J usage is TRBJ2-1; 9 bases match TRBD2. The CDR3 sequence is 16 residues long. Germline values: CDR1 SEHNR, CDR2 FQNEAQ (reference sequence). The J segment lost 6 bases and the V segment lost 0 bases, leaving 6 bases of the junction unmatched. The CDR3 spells CASSLAAAGGPNEQFF. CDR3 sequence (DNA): TGTGCCAGCAGCTTAGCCGCGGCGGGAGGGCCCAATGAGCAGTTCTTC.

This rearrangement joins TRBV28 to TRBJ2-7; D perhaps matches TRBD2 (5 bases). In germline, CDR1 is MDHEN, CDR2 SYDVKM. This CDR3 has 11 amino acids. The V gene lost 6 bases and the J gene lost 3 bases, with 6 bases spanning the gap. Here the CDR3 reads CASSGVYEQYF. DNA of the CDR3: TGTGCCAGCAGCGGGGTCTACGAGCAGTACTTC.

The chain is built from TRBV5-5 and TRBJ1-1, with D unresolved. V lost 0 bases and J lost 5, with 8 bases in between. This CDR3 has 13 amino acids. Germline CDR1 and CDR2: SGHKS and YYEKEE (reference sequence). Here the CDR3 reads CASSLAGWTEAFF. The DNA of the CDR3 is TGTGCCAGCAGCTTGGCGGGATGGACTGAAGCTTTCTTT.